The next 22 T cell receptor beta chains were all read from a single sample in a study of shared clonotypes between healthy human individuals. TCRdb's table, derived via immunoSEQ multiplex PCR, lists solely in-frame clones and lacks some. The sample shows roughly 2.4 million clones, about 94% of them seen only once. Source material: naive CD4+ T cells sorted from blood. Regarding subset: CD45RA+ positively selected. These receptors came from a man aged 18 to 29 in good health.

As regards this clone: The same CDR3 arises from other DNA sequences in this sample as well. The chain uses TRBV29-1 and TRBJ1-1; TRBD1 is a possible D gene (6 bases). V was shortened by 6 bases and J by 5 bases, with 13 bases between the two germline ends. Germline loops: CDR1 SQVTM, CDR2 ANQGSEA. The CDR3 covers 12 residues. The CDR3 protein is CSVATGNTEAFF. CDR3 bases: TGCAGCGTGGCCACAGGGAATACTGAAGCTTTCTTT.

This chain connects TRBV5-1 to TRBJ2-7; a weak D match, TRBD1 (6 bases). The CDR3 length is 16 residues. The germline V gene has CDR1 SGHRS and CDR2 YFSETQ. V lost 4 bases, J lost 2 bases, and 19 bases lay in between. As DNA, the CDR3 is TGCGCCAGCAGCCAGACAGGTCATGGCTTAACCTACGAGCAGTACTTC. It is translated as CASSQTGHGLTYEQYF.

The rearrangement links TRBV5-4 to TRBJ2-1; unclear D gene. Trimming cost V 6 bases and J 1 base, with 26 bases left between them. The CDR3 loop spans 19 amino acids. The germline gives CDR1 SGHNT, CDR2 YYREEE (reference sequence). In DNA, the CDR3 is TGTGCCAGCACCCCCCTCGGGCCGACCCCCAGCTCATCCTACAATGAGCAGTTCTTC. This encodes CASTPLGPTPSSSYNEQFF. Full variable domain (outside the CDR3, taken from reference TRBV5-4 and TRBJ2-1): ETGVTQSPTHLIKTRGQQVTLRCSSQSGHNTVSWYQQALGQGPQFIFQYYREEENGRGNFPPRFSGLQFPNYSSELNVNALELDDSALYLCASTPLGPTPSSSYNEQFFGPGTRLTVL.

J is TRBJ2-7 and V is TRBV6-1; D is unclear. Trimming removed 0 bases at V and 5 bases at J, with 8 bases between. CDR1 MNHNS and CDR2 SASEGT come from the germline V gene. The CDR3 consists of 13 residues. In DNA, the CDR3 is TGTGCCAGCAGTGAAGCGTGGCAGGACGAGCAGTACTTC. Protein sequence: CASSEAWQDEQYF.

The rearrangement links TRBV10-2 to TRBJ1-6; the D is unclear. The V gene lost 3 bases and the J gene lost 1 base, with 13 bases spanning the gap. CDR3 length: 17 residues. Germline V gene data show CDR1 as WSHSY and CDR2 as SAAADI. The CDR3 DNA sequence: TGCGCCAGCAGTGACTATTACGGGAGTTCCTATAATTCACCCCTCCACTTT. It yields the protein CASSDYYGSSYNSPLHF.

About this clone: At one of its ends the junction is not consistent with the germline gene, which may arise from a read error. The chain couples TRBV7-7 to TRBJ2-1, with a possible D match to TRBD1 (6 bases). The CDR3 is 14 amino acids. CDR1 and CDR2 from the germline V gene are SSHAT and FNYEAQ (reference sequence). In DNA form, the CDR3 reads TGTGCTAGCAGCGTCCCCCGGGACAAATATGAGCAGTTCTTC. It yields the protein CASSVPRDKYEQFF.

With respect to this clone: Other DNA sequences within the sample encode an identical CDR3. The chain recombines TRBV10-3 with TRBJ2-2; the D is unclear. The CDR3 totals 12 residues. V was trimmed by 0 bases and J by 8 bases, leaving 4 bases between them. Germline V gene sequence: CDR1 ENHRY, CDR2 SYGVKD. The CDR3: CAISESRGELFF. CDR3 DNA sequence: TGTGCCATCAGTGAGTCCCGGGGGGAGCTGTTTTTT.

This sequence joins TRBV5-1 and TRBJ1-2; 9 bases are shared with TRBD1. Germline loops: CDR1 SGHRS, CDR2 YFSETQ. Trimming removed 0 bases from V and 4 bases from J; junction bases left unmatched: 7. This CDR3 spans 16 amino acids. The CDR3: CASSLDRGHGSYGYTF. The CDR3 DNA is TGCGCCAGCAGCTTGGACAGGGGGCACGGCAGCTATGGCTACACCTTC.

The CDR3 sequence is CASSQGPMETQYF. DNA of the CDR3: TGCGCCAGCAGCCAGGGACCGATGGAGACCCAGTACTTC. This rearrangement joins TRBV5-1 to TRBJ2-5, with D tentatively TRBD1 or TRBD2 (5 bases each). The CDR3 spans 13 residues. Trimming took off 4 bases at V and 5 bases at J, with 12 bases between the two ends. The V gene's germline CDR1 is SGHRS and CDR2 YFSETQ.

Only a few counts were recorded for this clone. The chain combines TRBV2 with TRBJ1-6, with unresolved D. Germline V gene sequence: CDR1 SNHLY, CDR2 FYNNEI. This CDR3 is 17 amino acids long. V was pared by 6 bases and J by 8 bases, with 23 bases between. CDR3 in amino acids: CASRDLIPGENDSPLHF. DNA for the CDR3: TGTGCCAGCAGGGATCTAATCCCAGGAGAAAACGATTCACCCCTCCACTTT. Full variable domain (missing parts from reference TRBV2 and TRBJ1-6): EPEVTQTPSHQVTQMGQEVILRCVPISNHLYFYWYRQILGQKVEFLVSFYNNEISEKSEIFDDQFSVERPDGSNFTLKIRSTKLEDSAMYFCASRDLIPGENDSPLHFGNGTRLTVT.

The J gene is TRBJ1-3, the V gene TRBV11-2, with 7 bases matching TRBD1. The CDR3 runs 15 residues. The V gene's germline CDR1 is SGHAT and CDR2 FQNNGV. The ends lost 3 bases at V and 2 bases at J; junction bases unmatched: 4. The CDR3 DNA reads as TGTGCCAGCAGCTTCGACAGGGTTGCTGGAAACACCATATATTTT. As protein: CASSFDRVAGNTIYF.

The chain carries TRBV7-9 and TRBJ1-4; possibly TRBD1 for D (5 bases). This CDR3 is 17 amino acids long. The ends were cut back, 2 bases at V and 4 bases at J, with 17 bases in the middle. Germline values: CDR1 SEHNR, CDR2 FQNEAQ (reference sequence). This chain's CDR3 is CASSLSSGGSLNEKLFF. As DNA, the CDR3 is TGTGCCAGCAGCTTATCATCGGGGGGATCCCTTAATGAAAAACTGTTTTTT. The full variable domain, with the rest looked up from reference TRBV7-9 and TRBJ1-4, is DTGVSQNPRHKITKRGQNVTFRCDPISEHNRLYWYRQTLGQGPEFLTYFQNEAQLEKSRLLSDRFSAERPKGSFSTLEIQRTEQGDSAMYLCASSLSSGGSLNEKLFFGSGTQLSVL.

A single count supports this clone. For the CDR3, the DNA is TGTGCCAGCAGTGAACTGGAGGGGGTAACACCCCTCCACTTT. It specifies CASSELEGVTPLHF. The chain carries TRBV6-1 and TRBJ1-6, with a possible D match to TRBD1 (6 bases). Trimming left V 2 bases short and J 11 bases short, with 13 bases between. Per the germline V gene, CDR1 is MNHNS and CDR2 is SASEGT. The CDR3 loop spans 14 amino acids.

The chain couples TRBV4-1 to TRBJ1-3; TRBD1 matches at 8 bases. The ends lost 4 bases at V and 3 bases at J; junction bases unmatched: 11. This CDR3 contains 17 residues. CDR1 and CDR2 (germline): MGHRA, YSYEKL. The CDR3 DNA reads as TGCGCCAGCAGCCCGGGACAGGTGATCCTAGGTGGAAACACCATATATTTT. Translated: CASSPGQVILGGNTIYF.

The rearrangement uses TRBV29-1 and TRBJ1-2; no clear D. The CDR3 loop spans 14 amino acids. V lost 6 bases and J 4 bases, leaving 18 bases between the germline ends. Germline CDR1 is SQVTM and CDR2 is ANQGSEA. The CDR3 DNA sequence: TGCAGCGTCGCAGACGGCACCTTATCCTATGGCTACACCTTC. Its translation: CSVADGTLSYGYTF.

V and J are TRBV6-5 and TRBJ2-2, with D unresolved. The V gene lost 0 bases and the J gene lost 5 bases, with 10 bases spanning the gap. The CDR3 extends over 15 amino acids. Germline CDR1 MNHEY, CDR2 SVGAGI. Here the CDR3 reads CASSYSSGVTGELFF. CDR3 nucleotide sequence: TGTGCCAGCAGTTACTCGAGTGGCGTGACCGGGGAGCTGTTTTTT.

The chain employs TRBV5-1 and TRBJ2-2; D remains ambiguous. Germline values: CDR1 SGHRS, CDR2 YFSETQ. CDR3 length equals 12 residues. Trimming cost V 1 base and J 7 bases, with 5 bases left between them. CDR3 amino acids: CASSLFGGELFF. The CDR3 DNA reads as TGCGCCAGCAGCTTGTTCGGCGGGGAGCTGTTTTTT.

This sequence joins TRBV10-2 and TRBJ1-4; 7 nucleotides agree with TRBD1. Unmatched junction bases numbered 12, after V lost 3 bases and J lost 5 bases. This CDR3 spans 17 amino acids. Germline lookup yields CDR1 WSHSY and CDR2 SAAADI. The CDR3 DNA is TGCGCCAGCAGTGACTCCCAGATGACAGGGAAAAATGAAAAACTGTTTTTT. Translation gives CASSDSQMTGKNEKLFF.

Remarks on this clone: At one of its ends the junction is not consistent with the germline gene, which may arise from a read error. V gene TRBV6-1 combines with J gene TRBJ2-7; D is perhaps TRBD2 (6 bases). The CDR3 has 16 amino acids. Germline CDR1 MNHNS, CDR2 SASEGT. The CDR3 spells CASSEAPGTGTYEQYF. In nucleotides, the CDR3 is TGTGCCAGCAGCGAAGCACCCGGGACTGGAACCTACGAGCAGTACTTC.

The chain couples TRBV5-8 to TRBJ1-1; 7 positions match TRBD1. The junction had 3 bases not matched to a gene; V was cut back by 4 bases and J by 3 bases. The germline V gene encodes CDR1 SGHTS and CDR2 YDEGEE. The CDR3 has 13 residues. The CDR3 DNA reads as TGTGCCAGCAGCCGAGGGACAGACACTGAAGCTTTCTTT. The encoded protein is CASSRGTDTEAFF.

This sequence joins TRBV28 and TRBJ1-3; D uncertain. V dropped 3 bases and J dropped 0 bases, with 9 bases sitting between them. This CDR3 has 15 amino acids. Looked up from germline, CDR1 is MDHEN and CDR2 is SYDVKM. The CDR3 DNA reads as TGTGCCAGCAGTTTCGTCAGGACCTCTGGAAACACCATATATTTT. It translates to CASSFVRTSGNTIYF.

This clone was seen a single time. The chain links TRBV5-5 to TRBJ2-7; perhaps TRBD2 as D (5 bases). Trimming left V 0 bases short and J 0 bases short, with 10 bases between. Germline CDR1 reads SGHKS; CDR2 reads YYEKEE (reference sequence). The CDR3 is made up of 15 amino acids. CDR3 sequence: CASSLAASGSYEQYF. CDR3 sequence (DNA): TGTGCCAGCAGCTTGGCGGCCAGCGGCTCCTACGAGCAGTACTTC.